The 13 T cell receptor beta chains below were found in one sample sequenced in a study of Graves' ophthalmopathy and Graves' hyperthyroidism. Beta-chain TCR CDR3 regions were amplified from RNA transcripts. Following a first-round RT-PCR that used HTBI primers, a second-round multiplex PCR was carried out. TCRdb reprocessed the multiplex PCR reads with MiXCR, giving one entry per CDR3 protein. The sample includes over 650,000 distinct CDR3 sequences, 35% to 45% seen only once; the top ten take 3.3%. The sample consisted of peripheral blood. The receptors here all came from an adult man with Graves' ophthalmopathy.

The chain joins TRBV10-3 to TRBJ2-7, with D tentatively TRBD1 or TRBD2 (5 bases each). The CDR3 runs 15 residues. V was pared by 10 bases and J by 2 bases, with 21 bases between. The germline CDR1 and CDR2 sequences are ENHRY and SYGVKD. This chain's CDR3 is CASSRYRDGTYEQYF. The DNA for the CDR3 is TGTGCCAGCTCCCGATACCGGGACGGAACCTACGAGCAGTACTTC.

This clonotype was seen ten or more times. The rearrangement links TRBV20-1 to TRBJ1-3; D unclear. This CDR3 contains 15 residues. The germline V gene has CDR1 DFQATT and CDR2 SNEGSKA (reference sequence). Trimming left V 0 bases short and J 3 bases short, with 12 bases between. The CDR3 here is CSAREMEEGGNTIYF. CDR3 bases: TGCAGTGCTAGAGAGATGGAGGAGGGTGGAAACACCATATATTTT.

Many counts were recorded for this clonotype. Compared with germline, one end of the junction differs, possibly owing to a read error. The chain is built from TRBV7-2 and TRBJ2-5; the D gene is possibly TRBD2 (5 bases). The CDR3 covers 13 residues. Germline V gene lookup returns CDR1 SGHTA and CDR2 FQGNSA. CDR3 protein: CASSLGVSGTQYF. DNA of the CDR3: TGTGCTAGCAGCTTGGGAGTATCGGGGACCCAGTACTTC.

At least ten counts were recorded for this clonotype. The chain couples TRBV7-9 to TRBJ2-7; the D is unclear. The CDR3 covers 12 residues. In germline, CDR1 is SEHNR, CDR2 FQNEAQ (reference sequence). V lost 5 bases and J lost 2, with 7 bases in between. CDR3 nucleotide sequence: TGTGCCAGCAGCACCGGCCCCTACGAGCAGTACTTC. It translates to CASSTGPYEQYF.

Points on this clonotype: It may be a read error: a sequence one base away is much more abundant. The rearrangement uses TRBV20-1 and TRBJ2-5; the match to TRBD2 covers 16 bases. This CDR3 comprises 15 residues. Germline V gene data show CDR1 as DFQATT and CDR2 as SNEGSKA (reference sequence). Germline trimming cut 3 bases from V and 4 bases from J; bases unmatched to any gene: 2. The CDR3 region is CSARGTSGGGETQYF. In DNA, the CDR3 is TGCAGTGCTAGGGGGACTAGCGGGGGGGGAGAGACCCAGTACTTC.

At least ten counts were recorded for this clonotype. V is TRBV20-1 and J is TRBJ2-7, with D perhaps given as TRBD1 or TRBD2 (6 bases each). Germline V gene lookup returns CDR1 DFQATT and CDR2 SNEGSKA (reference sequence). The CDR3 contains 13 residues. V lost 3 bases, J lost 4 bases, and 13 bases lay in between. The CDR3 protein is CSASGGQAYEQYF. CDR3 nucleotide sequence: TGCAGTGCTAGCGGGGGCCAGGCTTACGAGCAGTACTTC.

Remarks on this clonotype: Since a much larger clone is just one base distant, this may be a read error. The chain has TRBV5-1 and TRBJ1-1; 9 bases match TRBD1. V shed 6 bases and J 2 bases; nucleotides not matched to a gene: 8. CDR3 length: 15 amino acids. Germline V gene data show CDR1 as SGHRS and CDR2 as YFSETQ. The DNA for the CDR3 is TGCGCCAGCAACCCGGGACAGGGCAGTAACACTGAAGCTTTCTTT. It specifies CASNPGQGSNTEAFF.

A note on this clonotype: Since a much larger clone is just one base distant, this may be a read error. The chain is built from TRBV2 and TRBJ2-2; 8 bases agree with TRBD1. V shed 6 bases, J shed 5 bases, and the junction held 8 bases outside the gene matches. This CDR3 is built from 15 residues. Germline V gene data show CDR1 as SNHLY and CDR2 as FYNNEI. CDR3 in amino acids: CASRPQGARTGELFF. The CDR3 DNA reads TGTGCCAGCAGACCTCAGGGGGCAAGAACCGGGGAGCTGTTTTTT.

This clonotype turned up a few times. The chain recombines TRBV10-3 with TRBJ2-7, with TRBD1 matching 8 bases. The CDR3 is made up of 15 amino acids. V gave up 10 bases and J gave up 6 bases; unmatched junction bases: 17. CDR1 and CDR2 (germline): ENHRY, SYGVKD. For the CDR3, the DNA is TGTGCCAGCTCCCAATCCGGGCAGGGGGCCCTCGAGCAGTACTTC. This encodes CASSQSGQGALEQYF.

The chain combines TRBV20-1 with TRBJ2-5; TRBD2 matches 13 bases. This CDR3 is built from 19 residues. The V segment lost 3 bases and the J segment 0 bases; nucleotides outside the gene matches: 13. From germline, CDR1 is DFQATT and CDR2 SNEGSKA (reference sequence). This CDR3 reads CSARTVTGTSGAYQETQYF. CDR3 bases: TGCAGTGCTAGGACAGTTACCGGGACTAGCGGGGCGTACCAAGAGACCCAGTACTTC.

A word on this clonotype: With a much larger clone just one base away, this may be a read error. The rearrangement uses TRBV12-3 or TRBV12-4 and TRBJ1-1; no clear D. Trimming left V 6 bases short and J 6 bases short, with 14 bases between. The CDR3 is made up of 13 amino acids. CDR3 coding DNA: TGTGCCAGCAGCCGCCAGGAGGACTCTGAAGCTTTCTTT. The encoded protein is CASSRQEDSEAFF.

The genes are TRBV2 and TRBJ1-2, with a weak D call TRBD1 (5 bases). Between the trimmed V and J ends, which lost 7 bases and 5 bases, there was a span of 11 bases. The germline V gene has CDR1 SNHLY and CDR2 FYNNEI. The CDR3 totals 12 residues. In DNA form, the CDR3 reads TGTGCCAGCAAGGCAGGGCAGTATGGCTACACCTTC. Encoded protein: CASKAGQYGYTF.

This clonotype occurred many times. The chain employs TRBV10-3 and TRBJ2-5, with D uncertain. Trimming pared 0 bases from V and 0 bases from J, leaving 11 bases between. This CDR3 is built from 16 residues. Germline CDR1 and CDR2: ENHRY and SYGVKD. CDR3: CAISESRRAYQETQYF. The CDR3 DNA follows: TGTGCCATCAGTGAGTCGAGAAGGGCGTACCAAGAGACCCAGTACTTC.